The rows below give T cell receptor beta chains drawn from one sample of a study of response to subunit inactivated influenza vaccine. TCRdb fed the RT-PCR reads into MiXCR, producing one record per CDR3 protein. This sample yields roughly 520,000 distinct CDR3 sequences, of which about 25% are seen a single time; around 2% belongs to the top ten. Sequenced material: CD4+ T cells sorted from PBMCs, taken more than 4 days after vaccination. These receptors were collected from a man aged 50-60 years who received an inactivated influenza vaccine. CDR3s leave out the opening cysteine and the closing phenylalanine or tryptophan.

>TRBV28
ASIAPGQGQETQY
>TRBV20-1
SARDLQGSPLH
>TRBV15
ATSRDRRDTQY
>TRBV6-1
ASSERSWLSEKLF
>TRBV5-1
ASSLRGASAVSYEQY
>TRBV20-1
SARNRVDEKLF
>TRBV10-2
ASSEVNRGRGSPLH
>TRBV5-1
ASQPAPDREGETQY
>TRBV19
ASTRSPYNEQF
>TRBV7-2
ASSLTRVGRGYSNQPQH
>TRBV7-9
ASSSSGQGTGEQY
>TRBV24-1
ATRLLAGAYNEQF
>TRBV6-7
ASSYAWDSEETQY
>TRBV9
ASSVQERGGYNEQF
>TRBV6-1
ASRKLAVSNQPQH